This T cell receptor beta chain derives from a study of identical twins. Germline loops: CDR1 DFQATT, CDR2 SNEGSKA (reference sequence). Deletions cut 5 bases from V and 4 bases from J, with 13 bases between. The CDR3 length is 13 residues. TCRdb re-called the 5' RACE reads with MiXCR, one entry per CDR3 protein. The repertoire has 500,000 to 600,000 distinct CDR3 sequences, 20% to 25% of them found once; the top ten carry 0.8% to 1%. This same sample was also part of a study on T cells expressing NK-cell markers.

J is TRBJ2-3 and V is TRBV20-1; weak D call: TRBD2 (6 bases). Sample: CD4+ T cells sorted from blood. This TCR derives from a woman aged 18-29 years in good health. Here the CDR3 reads CSAWDSSADTQYF. In nucleotides, the CDR3 is TGCAGTGCTTGGGACTCTAGTGCAGATACGCAGTATTTT.